The clone carrying this T cell receptor (beta chain) appeared a single time. This sample is part of a study of shared clonotypes between healthy human individuals. V lost 5 bases to trimming and J lost 1 base, with 8 bases between them. In germline, CDR1 is MNHNY, CDR2 SVGAGI (reference sequence). The CDR3 runs to 13 residues. The table came from immunoSEQ multiplex PCR; TCRdb's copy has only in-frame clones and leaves some out. The sample lists more than 450,000 clones; approximately 85% were seen once. Sequences were obtained from PBMCs. The clonotype comes from a middle-aged woman in good health. Some clones in this sample may be carry-over from other donors' samples. The chain links TRBV6-6 to TRBJ1-1, with a weak D call TRBD1 (5 bases). The CDR3: CASSKDTNTEAFF. The CDR3 nucleotides read TGTGCCAGCAGTAAGGACACGAACACTGAAGCTTTCTTT.